The entry below gives a single T cell receptor (beta chain) sequence along with its context. Its specificity is not known. This sample was included in a study of CD4+ T cells in melanoma. Regarding the study as a whole: Neoantigen-specific CD4+ T cells in melanoma reportedly had diverse differentiation states.

The assay was immunoSEQ multiplex PCR, and TCRdb's table has in-frame clones only and misses some. This table has some 120,000 clones, about 90% appearing once. Trimming took off 0 bases at V and 2 bases at J, with 17 bases between the two ends. The germline gives CDR1 ENHRY, CDR2 SYGVKD. CDR3 size: 17 residues. The sample was peripheral blood. This TCR was sampled from a human donor with melanoma. The J gene is TRBJ2-7, the V gene TRBV10-3; D is tentatively TRBD1 or TRBD2 (5 bases each). CDR3 nucleotides: TGTGCCATCAGTGAGTCCTTGGTAGGGGACGCGCCCTACGAGCAGTACTTC. It translates to CAISESLVGDAPYEQYF.